These 14 T cell receptor beta chains share one sample of origin, sequenced in a study of response to subunit inactivated influenza vaccine. One entry per CDR3 protein, called by TCRdb with MiXCR from the RT-PCR reads. The data hold roughly 650,000 distinct CDR3 sequences, with 15% to 17% observed a single time. Source: PBMCs from blood, taken 11 to 12 days after vaccination. The receptors here all came from a man in his fifties or sixties who received an inactivated influenza vaccine.

The gene calls are TRBV7-8 and TRBJ2-1; TRBD2 aligns across 11 bases. V shed 5 bases and J 0 bases; nucleotides not matched to a gene: 12. The germline gives CDR1 SGHVS, CDR2 FQNEAQ. The CDR3 consists of 19 residues. CDR3 region: CASSASSSGRFFSYNEQFF. The CDR3 DNA sequence: TGTGCCAGCAGCGCGTCCTCTAGCGGGAGGTTCTTCTCCTACAATGAGCAGTTCTTC.

The table lists this clonotype with a few counts. The rearrangement joins TRBV5-1 to TRBJ1-3; D remains unclear. The germline gives CDR1 SGHRS, CDR2 YFSETQ. CDR3 length: 14 amino acids. V was clipped by 4 bases and J by 3 bases, with 11 bases between them. CDR3 loop: CASSPGLLGNTIYF. In nucleotides, the CDR3 is TGCGCCAGCAGCCCAGGACTACTTGGAAACACCATATATTTT.

This clonotype came up a few times. The chain links TRBV25-1 to TRBJ2-1; D is unclear. V was pared by 3 bases and J by 8 bases, with 11 bases between. The CDR3 loop spans 13 amino acids. Germline CDR1 reads MGHDK; CDR2 reads SYGVNS. The CDR3 loop reads CASSDLQKDEQFF. CDR3 nucleotide sequence: TGTGCCAGCAGTGACTTGCAGAAGGATGAGCAGTTCTTC.

The rearrangement uses TRBV6-1 and TRBJ1-5; the D is unclear. This CDR3 has 13 amino acids. V was trimmed by 8 bases and J by 7 bases, leaving 15 bases between them. The germline gives CDR1 MNHNS, CDR2 SASEGT. The CDR3 region has the DNA TGTGCCAGCGCCGAGGGAGTTCGGCAGCCCCAGCATTTT. This sequence encodes CASAEGVRQPQHF.

This clonotype was seen a handful of times. This chain connects TRBV10-3 to TRBJ1-1; tentative D call: TRBD1 (5 bases). In germline, CDR1 is ENHRY, CDR2 SYGVKD. V shed 6 bases and J shed 3 bases, with 11 bases lying between them. CDR3 size: 13 residues. CDR3 DNA: TGTGCCATCAGGGGGGGTCTTTACACTGAAGCTTTCTTT. Translation: CAIRGGLYTEAFF.

This clonotype turned up a few times. CDR3 sequence reads: CASSYFAGADTQYF. The CDR3 DNA reads TGTGCCAGCAGTTACTTCGCGGGCGCAGATACGCAGTATTTT. This chain uses TRBV6-5 with TRBJ2-3; maybe TRBD2 (5 bases). Germline CDR1 and CDR2: MNHEY and SVGAGI. Trimming shortened V by 1 base and J by 4 bases, and 9 bases separated the two germline ends. The CDR3 spans 14 residues.

V usage is TRBV7-2 and J usage is TRBJ1-3; D unclear. This CDR3 is built from 14 residues. Germline-derived CDR1 and CDR2 are SGHTA and FQGNSA. V shed 3 bases and J shed 2 bases, with 8 bases lying between them. CDR3 region: CASSFQTAGNTIYF. For the CDR3, the DNA is TGTGCCAGCAGCTTTCAAACAGCTGGAAACACCATATATTTT.

In its sample, this clonotype was seen a few times. The chain links TRBV5-1 to TRBJ2-1, with 7 bases aligning to TRBD1. Trimming cost V 4 bases and J 3 bases; bases outside gene matches: 7. The CDR3 is made up of 15 amino acids. Per germline, CDR1 SGHRS and CDR2 YFSETQ. CDR3 DNA: TGCGCCAGCAGCGTGGCCGGGACAGACTACAATGAGCAGTTCTTC. Protein: CASSVAGTDYNEQFF.

The chain is built from TRBV7-9 and TRBJ1-6; D ambiguous. This CDR3 has 14 residues. CDR1 is SEHNR, CDR2 FQNEAQ, per germline (reference sequence). Trimming took 0 bases from V and 7 from J, leaving 7 bases between them. DNA of the CDR3: TGTGCCAGCAGCTTAGCACAGACCAATTCACCCCTCCACTTT. It is translated as CASSLAQTNSPLHF.

The chain is built from TRBV20-1 and TRBJ2-7, with D hard to call. The CDR3 is 14 amino acids. Germline CDR1 is DFQATT and CDR2 is SNEGSKA (reference sequence). V gave up 5 bases and J gave up 2 bases, with 16 bases separating them. CDR3 in DNA: TGCAGTGCTCCTCGAAGGGCAGATACCTACGAGCAGTACTTC. This sequence encodes CSAPRRADTYEQYF.

This clonotype was detected only a few times. The CDR3 DNA reads as TGCAGTGCTAGAGAACAGGGACCATATGGCTACACCTTC. This gives the protein CSAREQGPYGYTF. V gene TRBV20-1 combines with J gene TRBJ1-2; D possibly corresponds to TRBD1 (6 bases). V lost 0 bases to trimming and J lost 5 bases, with 10 bases between them. The CDR3 has 13 residues. Germline V gene sequence: CDR1 DFQATT, CDR2 SNEGSKA (reference sequence).

At least ten counts were recorded for this clonotype. The chain uses TRBV15 and TRBJ1-1; D gene uncertain. CDR3 size: 16 residues. In germline, CDR1 is LNHNV, CDR2 YYDKDF (reference sequence). Trimming pared 0 bases from V and 8 bases from J, leaving 19 bases between. The CDR3 DNA sequence: TGTGCCACCAGCAGAGATAGGTCTTATGAGGGTCCGGAAGCTTTCTTT. Protein sequence: CATSRDRSYEGPEAFF.

This chain uses TRBV5-1 with TRBJ2-1, with D possibly matching TRBD1 (5 bases). V lost 0 bases and J lost 3, with 13 bases in between. This CDR3 is 16 amino acids long. The germline gives CDR1 SGHRS, CDR2 YFSETQ. For the CDR3, the DNA is TGCGCCAGCAGCTTGGAACTTTTGGGGCTCTACAATGAGCAGTTCTTC. Protein sequence: CASSLELLGLYNEQFF.

This sequence joins TRBV4-2 and TRBJ1-4, with D possibly matching TRBD1 (5 bases). This CDR3 region has 15 residues. From germline, CDR1 is LGHNA and CDR2 YNFKEQ. V was clipped by 0 bases and J by 7 bases, with 12 bases between them. CDR3 protein: CASSQDPGPSEKLFF. The CDR3 nucleotides are TGTGCCAGCAGCCAAGACCCAGGGCCAAGTGAAAAACTGTTTTTT.